These 25 T cell receptor beta chains came from one sample sequenced in a study of cytomegalovirus exposure and HLA in healthy donors. The PCR contained 60 Vbeta and 13 Jbeta primers. Profiled with immunoSEQ multiplex PCR; TCRdb holds only in-frame clones, not every one. In the table there are approximately 140,000 clones, roughly 78% of which are singletons. The sequenced sample consisted of PBMCs. These receptors were collected from a man younger than 35 in good health and CMV-seropositive.

V usage is TRBV4-1 and J usage is TRBJ1-2; TRBD1 matches 9 bases. CDR3 size: 16 residues. Germline-derived CDR1 and CDR2 are MGHRA and YSYEKL. V was clipped by 4 bases and J by 7 bases; unmatched bases: 13. CDR3 sequence reads: CASSPGGTGPVGGYTF. The CDR3 DNA is TGCGCCAGCAGCCCGGGGGGGACAGGGCCAGTCGGTGGCTACACCTTC.

The rearrangement links TRBV4-1 to TRBJ1-2; 7 nucleotides align to TRBD1. This CDR3 has 16 amino acids. Germline V gives CDR1 MGHRA, CDR2 YSYEKL. The V gene end was trimmed by 1 base and the J gene end by 4 bases; junction bases not matched to a gene: 9. The CDR3 region is CASSQAPGQLSYGYTF. The CDR3 DNA reads TGCGCCAGCAGCCAAGCACCGGGACAGCTCAGCTATGGCTACACCTTC.

V usage is TRBV6-1 and J usage is TRBJ1-1; 7 nucleotides match TRBD1. Germline CDR1 and CDR2: MNHNS and SASEGT. J lost 1 base, V lost 6 bases, and 2 bases had no gene match. The CDR3 is 13 amino acids. The CDR3 loop is CASSTGENTEAFF. In DNA, the CDR3 is TGTGCCAGCAGCACAGGGGAGAACACTGAAGCTTTCTTT.

This chain links TRBV2 with TRBJ2-3; no definite D call. Trimming shortened V by 6 bases and J by 4 bases, and 23 bases separated the two germline ends. The CDR3 is made up of 17 amino acids. Germline V gene data show CDR1 as SNHLY and CDR2 as FYNNEI. CDR3 sequence (DNA): TGTGCCAGCAGAACCCCCCTTGGGCAGAGAAGTCCAGATACGCAGTATTTT. This translates into CASRTPLGQRSPDTQYF. Together with reference TRBV2 and TRBJ2-3, the CDR3 gives the full variable domain: EPEVTQTPSHQVTQMGQEVILRCVPISNHLYFYWYRQILGQKVEFLVSFYNNEISEKSEIFDDQFSVERPDGSNFTLKIRSTKLEDSAMYFCASRTPLGQRSPDTQYFGPGTRLTVL.

The chain joins TRBV28 to TRBJ2-7, with D possibly being TRBD1 (6 bases). The CDR3 is 13 residues long. Germline lookup yields CDR1 MDHEN and CDR2 SYDVKM. The V gene lost 7 bases and the J gene lost 7 bases, with 17 bases spanning the gap. As DNA, the CDR3 is TGTGCCAGCACCCTAGGGGGTTTAGATGAGCAGTACTTC. It is translated as CASTLGGLDEQYF.

CDR3 sequence: CASSSYPGGPAMNTEAFF. CDR3 nucleotides: TGTGCCAGCAGCTCTTATCCAGGGGGCCCAGCTATGAACACTGAAGCTTTCTTT. J is TRBJ1-1 and V is TRBV7-9; 8 bases agree with TRBD1. This CDR3 spans 18 amino acids. The germline V gene encodes CDR1 SEHNR and CDR2 FQNEAQ (reference sequence). J lost 0 bases, V lost 4 bases, and 13 bases had no gene match.

The chain uses TRBV12-5 and TRBJ1-1; weak D call: TRBD1 (6 bases). V lost 5 bases and J 1 base, leaving 14 bases between the germline ends. CDR1 LGHNT and CDR2 FRNRAP come from the germline V gene. This CDR3 spans 15 amino acids. This chain's CDR3 is CASGPSGGRNTEAFF. The CDR3, as DNA: TGTGCTAGTGGTCCCTCGGGGGGGCGGAACACTGAAGCTTTCTTT.

The genes are TRBV18 and TRBJ1-4; D is unresolved. The CDR3 extends over 13 amino acids. The V gene lost 9 bases and the J gene lost 0 bases, with 8 bases spanning the gap. Per germline, CDR1 KGHSH and CDR2 LQKENI. The CDR3 loop reads CASKYSTNEKLFF. The CDR3, as DNA: TGTGCCAGTAAATATTCAACTAATGAAAAACTGTTTTTT.

This rearrangement joins TRBV28 to TRBJ1-1; maybe TRBD1 (5 bases). This CDR3 is 15 amino acids long. Germline V gives CDR1 MDHEN, CDR2 SYDVKM. Trimming cost V 2 bases and J 6 bases, with 16 bases left between them. This CDR3 reads CASSLGAPLGPEAFF. Here the CDR3 DNA reads TGTGCCAGCAGTTTAGGGGCCCCGCTCGGCCCTGAAGCTTTCTTT.

The chain employs TRBV7-9 and TRBJ2-2; 10 nucleotides line up with TRBD2. Losses at the gene ends were 8 bases for V and 7 bases for J; bases not matched to a gene: 19. The length of the CDR3 is 18 residues. CDR1 and CDR2 from the germline V gene are SEHNR and FQNEAQ (reference sequence). The CDR3 here is CASGSRGASGSLVGELFF. The CDR3 nucleotides are TGTGCCAGCGGCTCCAGAGGGGCTAGCGGGAGTTTAGTCGGGGAGCTGTTTTTT.

The chain has TRBV28 and TRBJ1-1; TRBD1 might be the D (5 bases). V was pared by 2 bases and J by 0 bases, with 10 bases between. Germline CDR1 is MDHEN and CDR2 is SYDVKM. This CDR3 spans 15 amino acids. CDR3 loop: CASSLAGGVNTEAFF. In DNA form, the CDR3 reads TGTGCCAGCAGTTTAGCTGGAGGGGTGAACACTGAAGCTTTCTTT.

This clone was observed once. The V gene is TRBV19, the J gene TRBJ2-1; TRBD2 agrees at 12 bases. CDR1 LNHDA and CDR2 SQIVND come from the germline V gene (reference sequence). The V segment lost 9 bases and the J segment 1 base; nucleotides outside the gene matches: 4. This CDR3 has 15 amino acids. The CDR3 here is CASGLAGTSYNEQFF. In DNA form, the CDR3 reads TGTGCCAGCGGACTAGCGGGGACATCCTACAATGAGCAGTTCTTC.

This rearrangement joins TRBV19 to TRBJ2-5, with D perhaps matching TRBD1 (6 bases). Trimming shortened V by 3 bases and J by 2 bases, and 16 bases separated the two germline ends. The CDR3 is made up of 16 amino acids. Germline assignment: CDR1 LNHDA and CDR2 SQIVND (reference sequence). The CDR3: CASSMYTGNLQETQYF. The CDR3 nucleotides are TGTGCCAGTAGTATGTACACAGGGAATTTGCAAGAGACCCAGTACTTC.

V usage is TRBV6-1 and J usage is TRBJ2-5; maybe TRBD2 (6 bases). Germline V gene lookup returns CDR1 MNHNS and CDR2 SASEGT. The CDR3 extends over 14 amino acids. V lost 5 bases and J lost 5, with 15 bases in between. The CDR3 bases are TGTGCCAGCAGTCCTCTAGCGCCTAGGGAGACCCAGTACTTC. Translated: CASSPLAPRETQYF.

The chain recombines TRBV19 with TRBJ1-1, with D unclear. Germline V gene lookup returns CDR1 LNHDA and CDR2 SQIVND (reference sequence). Trimming removed 2 bases from V and 4 bases from J, with 8 bases in between. The CDR3 contains 13 residues. CDR3 coding DNA: TGTGCCAGTAGTATAAGGAGGGCCACTGAAGCTTTCTTT. Translating it yields CASSIRRATEAFF.

This clone showed up just once. The J gene is TRBJ2-1, the V gene TRBV6-6; TRBD2 is a possible D gene (6 bases). This CDR3 contains 13 residues. The V gene's germline CDR1 is MNHNY and CDR2 SVGAGI (reference sequence). Trimming pared 5 bases from V and 4 bases from J, leaving 9 bases between. CDR3 nucleotides: TGTGCCAGCAGTGTGACTAGTTACAATGAGCAGTTCTTC. Its protein product is CASSVTSYNEQFF.

The chain combines TRBV11-2 with TRBJ1-1; D remains ambiguous. Germline V gene lookup returns CDR1 SGHAT and CDR2 FQNNGV. With 5 bases removed from V and 1 base from J, the gap between germline ends came to 8 bases. This CDR3 contains 13 residues. CDR3 sequence reads: CASSREANTEAFF. The CDR3 bases are TGTGCCAGCAGCCGAGAGGCGAACACTGAAGCTTTCTTT.

This clone has a handful of counts. The genes are TRBV19 and TRBJ1-1, with D hard to call. Germline CDR1 LNHDA, CDR2 SQIVND (reference sequence). This CDR3 is built from 14 residues. V lost 0 bases, J lost 1 base, and 6 bases lay in between. CDR3 protein: CASSIDLGNTEAFF. CDR3 in DNA: TGTGCCAGTAGTATAGATCTAGGGAACACTGAAGCTTTCTTT. The whole variable domain, filled in from reference TRBV19 and TRBJ1-1, reads DGGITQSPKYLFRKEGQNVTLSCEQNLNHDAMYWYRQDPGQGLRLIYYSQIVNDFQKGDIAEGYSVSREKKESFPLTVTSAQKNPTAFYLCASSIDLGNTEAFFGQGTRLTVV.

The chain links TRBV7-9 to TRBJ2-3; 7 bases align to TRBD1. V trimming: 5 bases; J trimming: 0 bases; junction bases outside the gene matches: 14. From germline, CDR1 is SEHNR and CDR2 FQNEAQ (reference sequence). CDR3 size: 18 residues. Here the CDR3 reads CASSRRQGPNTSTDTQYF. CDR3 nucleotides: TGTGCCAGCAGCCGTAGACAGGGACCTAATACTAGCACAGATACGCAGTATTTT.

The rearrangement joins TRBV29-1 to TRBJ2-1; a possible D gene is TRBD2 (6 bases). CDR1 is SQVTM and CDR2 is ANQGSEA in the germline V gene. Trimming took 5 bases from V and 0 from J, leaving 8 bases between them. CDR3 length equals 13 residues. In nucleotides, the CDR3 is TGCAGCGTTCGCGGGGCCTCCTACAATGAGCAGTTCTTC. Translation: CSVRGASYNEQFF.

This chain uses TRBV7-2 with TRBJ1-4; tentative D call: TRBD1 (5 bases). Per the germline V gene, CDR1 is SGHTA and CDR2 is FQGNSA. Trimming shortened V by 3 bases and J by 8 bases, and 13 bases separated the two germline ends. The CDR3 loop spans 14 amino acids. CDR3 DNA sequence: TGTGCCAGCAGCTTTGGGGGGGAGGAGGAAAAACTGTTTTTT. Translation: CASSFGGEEEKLFF.

V and J are TRBV7-3 and TRBJ1-1, with D possibly matching TRBD1 (5 bases). The CDR3 totals 16 residues. CDR1 SGHTA and CDR2 FQGTGA come from the germline V gene. Trimming cost V 5 bases and J 0 bases, with 16 bases left between them. The CDR3 DNA is TGTGCCAGCAGCGTGGACTCAGGGAGGATGAACACTGAAGCTTTCTTT. Amino acid sequence: CASSVDSGRMNTEAFF.

This rearrangement joins TRBV11-3 to TRBJ2-3; tentatively, D is TRBD2 (6 bases). V shed 8 bases and J shed 3 bases, with 15 bases lying between them. This CDR3 is built from 14 residues. Germline CDR1 and CDR2: SGHNT and YENEEA. The CDR3 DNA reads as TGTGCCAGCCAAACAGGAGGGAGTACAGATACGCAGTATTTT. This gives the protein CASQTGGSTDTQYF. The full variable domain, in which reference TRBV11-3 and TRBJ2-3 provide the parts outside the CDR3, is EAGVVQSPRYKIIEKKQPVAFWCNPISGHNTLYWYLQNLGQGPELLIRYENEEAVDDSQLPKDRFSAERLKGVDSTLKIQPAELGDSAVYLCASQTGGSTDTQYFGPGTRLTVL.

CDR3 nucleotide sequence: TGTGCCAGCAGTTCCCGGACAGGGCAATTGGTCAATGAGCAGTTCTTC. Protein product: CASSSRTGQLVNEQFF. The chain couples TRBV6-5 to TRBJ2-1, with 8 bases matching TRBD1. V shed 4 bases and J 6 bases; nucleotides not matched to a gene: 11. The CDR3 has 16 amino acids. CDR1 and CDR2 from the germline V gene are MNHEY and SVGAGI.

The chain carries TRBV7-2 and TRBJ1-4, with D maybe TRBD1 (5 bases). Germline CDR1 reads SGHTA; CDR2 reads FQGNSA. The CDR3 has 17 residues. V was trimmed by 0 bases and J by 4 bases, leaving 15 bases between them. The CDR3 here is CASSLAKASGINEKLFF. CDR3 coding DNA: TGTGCCAGCAGCTTAGCGAAGGCGTCAGGGATTAATGAAAAACTGTTTTTT.